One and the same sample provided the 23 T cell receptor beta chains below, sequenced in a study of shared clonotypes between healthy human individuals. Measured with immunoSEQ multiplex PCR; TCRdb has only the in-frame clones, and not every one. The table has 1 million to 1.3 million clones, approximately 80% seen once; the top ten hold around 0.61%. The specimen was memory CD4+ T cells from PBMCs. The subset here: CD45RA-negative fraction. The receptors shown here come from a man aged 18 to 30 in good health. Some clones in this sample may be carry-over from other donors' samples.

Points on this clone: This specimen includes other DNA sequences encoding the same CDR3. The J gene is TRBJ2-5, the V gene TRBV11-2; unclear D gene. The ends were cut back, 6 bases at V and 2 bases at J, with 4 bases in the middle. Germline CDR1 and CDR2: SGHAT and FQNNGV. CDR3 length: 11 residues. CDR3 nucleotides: TGTGCCAGCAGGAGGCAAGAGACCCAGTACTTC. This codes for CASRRQETQYF.

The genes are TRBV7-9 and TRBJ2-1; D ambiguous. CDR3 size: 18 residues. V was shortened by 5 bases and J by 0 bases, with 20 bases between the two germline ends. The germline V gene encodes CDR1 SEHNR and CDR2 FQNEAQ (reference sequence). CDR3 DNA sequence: TGTGCCAGCAGCGCCCCGGCGGTCGCAGCCAGCTCCTACAATGAGCAGTTCTTC. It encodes CASSAPAVAASSYNEQFF.

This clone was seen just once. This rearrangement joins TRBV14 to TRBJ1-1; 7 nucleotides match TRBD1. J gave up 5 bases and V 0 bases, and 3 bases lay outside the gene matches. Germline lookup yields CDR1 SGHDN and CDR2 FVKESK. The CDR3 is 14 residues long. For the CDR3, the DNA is TGTGCCAGCAGCCAAGAGAGGGGGCGGACTGAAGCTTTCTTT. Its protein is CASSQERGRTEAFF.

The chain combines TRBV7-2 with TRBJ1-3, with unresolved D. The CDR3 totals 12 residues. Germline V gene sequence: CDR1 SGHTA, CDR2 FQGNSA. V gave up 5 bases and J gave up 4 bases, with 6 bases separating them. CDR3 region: CASSPGGNTIYF. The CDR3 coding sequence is TGTGCCAGCAGCCCCGGGGGAAACACCATATATTTT.

The CDR3 bases are TGTGCCAGCAAGCTAAGTTTTCTCACAGATACGCAGTATTTT. It specifies CASKLSFLTDTQYF. This sequence joins TRBV2 and TRBJ2-3, with unresolved D. Germline CDR1 SNHLY, CDR2 FYNNEI. The CDR3 extends over 14 amino acids. Trimming cost V 7 bases and J 2 bases, with 13 bases left between them.

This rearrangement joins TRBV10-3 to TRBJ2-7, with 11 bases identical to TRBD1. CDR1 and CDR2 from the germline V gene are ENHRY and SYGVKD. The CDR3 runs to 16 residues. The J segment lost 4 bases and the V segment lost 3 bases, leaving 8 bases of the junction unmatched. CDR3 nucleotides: TGTGCCATCAGTGAAGGACAGGGGGCGCTTGGGTACGAGCAGTACTTC. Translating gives CAISEGQGALGYEQYF.

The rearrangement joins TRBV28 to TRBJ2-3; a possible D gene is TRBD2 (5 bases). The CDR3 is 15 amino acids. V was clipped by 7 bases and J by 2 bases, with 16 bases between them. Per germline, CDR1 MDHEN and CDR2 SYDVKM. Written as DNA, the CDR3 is TGTGCCAGCATGACGTCCGGGAACCCCACAGATACGCAGTATTTT. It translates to CASMTSGNPTDTQYF. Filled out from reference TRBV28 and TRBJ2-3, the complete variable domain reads DVKVTQSSRYLVKRTGEKVFLECVQDMDHENMFWYRQDPGLGLRLIYFSYDVKMKEKGDIPEGYSVSREKKERFSLILESASTNQTSMYLCASMTSGNPTDTQYFGPGTRLTVL.

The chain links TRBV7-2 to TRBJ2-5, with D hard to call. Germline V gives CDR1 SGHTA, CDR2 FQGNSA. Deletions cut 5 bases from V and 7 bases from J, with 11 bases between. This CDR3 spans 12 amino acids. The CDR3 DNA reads TGTGCCAGCAGCCCGACCCGGGTGACCCAGTACTTC. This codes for CASSPTRVTQYF.

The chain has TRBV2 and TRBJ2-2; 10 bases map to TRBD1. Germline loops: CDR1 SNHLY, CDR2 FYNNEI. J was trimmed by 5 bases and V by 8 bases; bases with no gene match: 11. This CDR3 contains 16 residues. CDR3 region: CASSAFGTGVTGELFF. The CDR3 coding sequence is TGTGCCAGCTCCGCTTTCGGGACAGGGGTAACCGGGGAGCTGTTTTTT.

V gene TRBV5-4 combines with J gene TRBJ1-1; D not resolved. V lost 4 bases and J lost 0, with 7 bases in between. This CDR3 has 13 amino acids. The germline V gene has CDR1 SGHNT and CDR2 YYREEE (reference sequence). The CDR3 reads CASSSDMNTEAFF. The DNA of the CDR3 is TGTGCCAGCAGCAGCGATATGAACACTGAAGCTTTCTTT.

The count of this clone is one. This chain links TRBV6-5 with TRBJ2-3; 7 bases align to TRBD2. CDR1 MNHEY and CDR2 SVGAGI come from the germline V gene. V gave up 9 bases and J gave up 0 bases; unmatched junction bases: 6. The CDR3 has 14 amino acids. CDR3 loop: CASRGEGSTDTQYF. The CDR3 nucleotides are TGTGCCAGTAGAGGGGAGGGGAGCACAGATACGCAGTATTTT.

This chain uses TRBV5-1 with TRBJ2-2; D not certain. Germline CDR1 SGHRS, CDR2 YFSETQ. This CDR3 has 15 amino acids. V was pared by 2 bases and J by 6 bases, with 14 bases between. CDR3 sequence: CASSFQSFPSGELFF. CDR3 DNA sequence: TGCGCCAGCAGCTTTCAATCCTTCCCTTCCGGGGAGCTGTTTTTT.

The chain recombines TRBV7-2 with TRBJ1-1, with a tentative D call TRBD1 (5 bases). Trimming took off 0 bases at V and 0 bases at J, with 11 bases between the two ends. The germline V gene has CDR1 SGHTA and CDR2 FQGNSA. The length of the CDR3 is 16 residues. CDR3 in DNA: TGTGCCAGCAGCTTAGCGGTAGGGACCTTGAACACTGAAGCTTTCTTT. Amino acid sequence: CASSLAVGTLNTEAFF. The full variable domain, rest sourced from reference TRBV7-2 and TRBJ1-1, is GAGVSQSPSNKVTEKGKDVELRCDPISGHTALYWYRQSLGQGLEFLIYFQGNSAPDKSGLPSDRFSAERTGGSVSTLTIQRTQQEDSAVYLCASSLAVGTLNTEAFFGQGTRLTVV.

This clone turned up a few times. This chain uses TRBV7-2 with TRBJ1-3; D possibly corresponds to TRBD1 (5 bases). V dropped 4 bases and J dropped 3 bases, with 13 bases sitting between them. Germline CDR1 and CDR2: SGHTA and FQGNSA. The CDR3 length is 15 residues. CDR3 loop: CASSSGSAYGNTIYF. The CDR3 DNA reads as TGTGCCAGCAGCTCAGGGTCGGCGTATGGAAACACCATATATTTT. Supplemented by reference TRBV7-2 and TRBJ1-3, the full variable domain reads GAGVSQSPSNKVTEKGKDVELRCDPISGHTALYWYRQSLGQGLEFLIYFQGNSAPDKSGLPSDRFSAERTGGSVSTLTIQRTQQEDSAVYLCASSSGSAYGNTIYFGEGSWLTVV.

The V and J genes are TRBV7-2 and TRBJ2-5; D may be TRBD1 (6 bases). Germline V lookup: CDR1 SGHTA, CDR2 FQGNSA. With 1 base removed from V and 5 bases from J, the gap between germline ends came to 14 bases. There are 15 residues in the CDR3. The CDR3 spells CASSLGGHTGETQYF. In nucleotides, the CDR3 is TGTGCCAGCAGCTTAGGGGGACATACAGGGGAGACCCAGTACTTC.

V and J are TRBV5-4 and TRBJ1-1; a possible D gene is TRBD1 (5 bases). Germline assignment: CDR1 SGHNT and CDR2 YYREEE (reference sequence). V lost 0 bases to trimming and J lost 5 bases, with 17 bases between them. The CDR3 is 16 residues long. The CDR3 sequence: CASSLGQGAVRTEAFF. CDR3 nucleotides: TGTGCCAGCAGCTTGGGCCAGGGCGCCGTGCGTACTGAAGCTTTCTTT. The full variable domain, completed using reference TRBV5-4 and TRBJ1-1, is ETGVTQSPTHLIKTRGQQVTLRCSSQSGHNTVSWYQQALGQGPQFIFQYYREEENGRGNFPPRFSGLQFPNYSSELNVNALELDDSALYLCASSLGQGAVRTEAFFGQGTRLTVV.

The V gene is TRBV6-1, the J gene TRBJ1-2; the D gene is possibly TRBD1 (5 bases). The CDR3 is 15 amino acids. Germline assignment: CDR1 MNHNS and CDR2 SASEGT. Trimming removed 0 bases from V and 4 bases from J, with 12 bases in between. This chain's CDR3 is CASSEASLRGYGYTF. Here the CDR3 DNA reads TGTGCCAGCAGTGAAGCAAGCCTTAGGGGCTATGGCTACACCTTC.

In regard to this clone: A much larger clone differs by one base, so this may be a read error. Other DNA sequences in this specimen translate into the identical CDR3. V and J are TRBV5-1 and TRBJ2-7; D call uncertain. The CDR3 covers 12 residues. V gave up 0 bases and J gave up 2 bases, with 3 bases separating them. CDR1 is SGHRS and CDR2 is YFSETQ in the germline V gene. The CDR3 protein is CASSLEPYEQYF. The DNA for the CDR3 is TGCGCCAGCAGCTTGGAACCCTACGAGCAGTACTTC.

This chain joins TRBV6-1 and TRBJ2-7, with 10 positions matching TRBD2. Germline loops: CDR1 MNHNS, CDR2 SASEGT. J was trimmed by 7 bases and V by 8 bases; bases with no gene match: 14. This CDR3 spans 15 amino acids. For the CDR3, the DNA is TGTGCCAGCCATACCAATAAAGCGGGAGGGGTTGAGCAGTACTTC. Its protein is CASHTNKAGGVEQYF.

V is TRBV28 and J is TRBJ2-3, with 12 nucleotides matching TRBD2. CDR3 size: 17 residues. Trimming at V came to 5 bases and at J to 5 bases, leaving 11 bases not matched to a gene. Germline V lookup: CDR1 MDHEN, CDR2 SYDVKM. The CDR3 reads CASSPWTSGDAEDTQYF. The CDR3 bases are TGTGCCAGCAGTCCCTGGACTAGCGGGGACGCAGAAGATACGCAGTATTTT.

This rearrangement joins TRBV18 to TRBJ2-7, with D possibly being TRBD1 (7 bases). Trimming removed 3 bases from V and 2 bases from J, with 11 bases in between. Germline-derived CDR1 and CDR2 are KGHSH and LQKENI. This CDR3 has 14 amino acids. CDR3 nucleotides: TGTGCCAGCTCACCTCAGGGGGGAACCTACGAGCAGTACTTC. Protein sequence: CASSPQGGTYEQYF. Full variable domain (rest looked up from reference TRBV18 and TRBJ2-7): NAGVMQNPRHLVRRRGQEARLRCSPMKGHSHVYWYRQLPEEGLKFMVYLQKENIIDESGMPKERFSAEFPKEGPSILRIQQVVRGDSAAYFCASSPQGGTYEQYFGPGTRLTVT.

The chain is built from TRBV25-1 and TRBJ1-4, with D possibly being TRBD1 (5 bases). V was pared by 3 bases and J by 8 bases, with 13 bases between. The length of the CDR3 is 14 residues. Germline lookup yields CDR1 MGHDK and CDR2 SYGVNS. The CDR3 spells CASSDPGVREKLFF. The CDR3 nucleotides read TGTGCCAGCAGTGACCCGGGGGTGAGGGAAAAACTGTTTTTT.

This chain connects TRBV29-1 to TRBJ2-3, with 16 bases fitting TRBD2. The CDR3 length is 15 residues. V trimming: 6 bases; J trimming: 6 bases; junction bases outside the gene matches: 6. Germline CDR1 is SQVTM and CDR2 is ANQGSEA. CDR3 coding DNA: TGCAGCGTCGGGAAGGGACTAGCGGGAGGGGATACGCAGTATTTT. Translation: CSVGKGLAGGDTQYF.